Below are 5 T cell receptor beta chains sequenced from a single sample in a study of blood T cells in healthy people across ages. A second PCR, run for about 7 to 11 cycles, used a sample-barcoded 5' primer plus a J-beta primer mix. Each CDR3 protein is one row after TCRdb ran MiXCR on the 5' RACE reads. The sample lists some 1,000,000 distinct CDR3 sequences, 20% to 25% occurring once. These records were also assigned to another study, of T cells of mothers and their children.

Sample: blood. The receptor set was obtained from a girl aged 2 to 10 in good health.

The chain is built from TRBV27 and TRBJ2-5; 9 bases agree with TRBD1. Matching the DNA end better, TRBJ2-1 makes the J call doubtful. CDR3 length: 13 residues. The V gene's germline CDR1 is MNHEY and CDR2 SMNVEV (reference sequence). The CDR3 DNA reads TGTGCCAGCGCTACAGGGGGCTGGAATGAGCAGTTCTTC. Residues: CASATGGWNEQFF.

This clonotype appeared a few times. CDR3 nucleotide sequence: TGCAGTGCTAGAGACCCGTCAGTAGTGAACACCGGGGAGCTGTTTTTT. Its translation is CSARDPSVVNTGELFF. The J gene is TRBJ2-2, the V gene TRBV20-1; D is undetermined. The CDR3 length is 16 residues. V lost 0 bases and J lost 1, with 12 bases in between. CDR1 DFQATT and CDR2 SNEGSKA come from the germline V gene (reference sequence).

V is TRBV3-1 and J is TRBJ1-2; D remains ambiguous. Germline V gene data show CDR1 as LGHDT and CDR2 as YNNKEL (reference sequence). V lost 4 bases to trimming and J lost 0 bases, with 12 bases between them. This CDR3 contains 15 residues. The CDR3 region has the DNA TGTGCCAGCAGCCCCTGGTCCGCCCCTAACTATGGCTACACCTTC. Translated: CASSPWSAPNYGYTF.

This clonotype was counted between two and nine times. This chain uses TRBV20-1 with TRBJ2-3; 8 bases agree with TRBD2. Germline trimming cut 1 base from V and 4 bases from J; bases unmatched to any gene: 7. The CDR3 has 15 residues. CDR1 is DFQATT, CDR2 SNEGSKA, per germline (reference sequence). CDR3 region: CSARVPGGPADTQYF. In DNA, the CDR3 is TGCAGTGCTAGAGTTCCGGGAGGGCCAGCAGATACGCAGTATTTT.

This clonotype appeared a few times. This chain uses TRBV12-3 or TRBV12-4 with TRBJ2-5; 9 bases match TRBD2. The CDR3 consists of 15 residues. J was trimmed by 5 bases and V by 3 bases; bases with no gene match: 7. CDR3 residues: CASSFSGSGRETQYF. As DNA, the CDR3 is TGTGCCAGCAGTTTTAGCGGGAGTGGTCGGGAGACCCAGTACTTC.